The following is a TCR beta chain sequence with its context. No antigen is known for it. This record comes from a study of cytomegalovirus exposure and HLA in healthy donors. Profiled with immunoSEQ multiplex PCR; TCRdb holds only in-frame clones, not every one. The top ten clones hold 0.84% of a sample with approximately 300,000 clones, roughly 90% of them seen once. The study, taken as a whole, reports: Investigators reported 150 to 200 TCR beta chains as tied to cytomegalovirus. It was confirmed in vitro that a few of the CMV-associated chains were specific for CMV antigens.

The sequenced sample was PBMCs. This TCR derives from a young woman in good health and CMV-seronegative.

The CDR3 DNA follows: TGTGCCAGCAGCCCGCAAACAGTCCCGAACACCGGGGAGCTGTTTTTT. It is translated as CASSPQTVPNTGELFF. The chain employs TRBV7-8 and TRBJ2-2; D is unclear. Germline V gene data show CDR1 as SGHVS and CDR2 as FQNEAQ. The CDR3 spans 16 residues. Trimming removed 5 bases at V and 0 bases at J, with 13 bases between.